The rows below give T cell receptor beta chains drawn from one sample of a study of cytomegalovirus exposure and HLA in healthy donors. Sequencing used immunoSEQ multiplex PCR; TCRdb keeps in-frame clones, though not all of them. The sample gives approximately 100,000 clones, more than 60% of which show up once; roughly 5% is in the top ten. The sample comprised PBMCs. These receptors originate from a female donor in good health and CMV-seropositive. The CDR3 runs from the conserved cysteine through the conserved F or W. Each record gives: D gene, clone size, V gene, J gene, CDR3 protein, CDR3 DNA. D genes are given only for firm matches. Only some rows state a clone size, as once, few, many or a class for expanded clones.

>-|-|TRBV7-6|TRBJ2-2
CASSNRGTGELFF
TGTGCCAGCAGCAATAGGGGGACCGGGGAGCTGTTTTTT
>TRBD2|-|TRBV28|TRBJ2-1
CASSLFRGGRVGNEQFF
TGTGCCAGCAGTTTATTCCGGGGCGGGAGGGTCGGTAATGAGCAGTTCTTC
>-|-|TRBV7-3|TRBJ2-6
CASSRDTFSGANVLTF
TGTGCCAGCAGCCGGGACACGTTCTCTGGGGCCAACGTCCTGACTTTC
>TRBD1|-|TRBV28|TRBJ1-4
CASWGQAVNEKLFF
TGTGCCAGCTGGGGACAGGCCGTTAATGAAAAACTGTTTTTT
>TRBD2|once|TRBV4-1|TRBJ2-1
CASSPQRGYNEQFF
TGCGCCAGCAGCCCCCAGCGGGGATACAATGAGCAGTTCTTC
>-|-|TRBV5-5|TRBJ1-1
CASSPQVNTEAFF
TGTGCCAGCAGCCCCCAGGTGAACACTGAAGCCTTCTTT
>TRBD1|-|TRBV11-3|TRBJ2-7
CASSREGQVKLSYEQYF
TGTGCCAGCAGCCGTGAAGGACAGGTGAAATTATCCTACGAGCAGTACTTC
>-|once|TRBV7-2|TRBJ1-4
CASSLDRATNEKLFF
TGTGCCAGCAGCTTAGACCGGGCAACTAATGAAAAACTGTTTTTT
>TRBD2|-|TRBV27|TRBJ2-3
CASSLRGGSTDTQYF
TGTGCCAGCAGTTTAAGGGGCGGGAGTACAGATACGCAGTATTTT
>-|-|TRBV2|TRBJ1-5
CASRSMSGTSNQPQHF
TGTGCCAGCAGATCCATGAGCGGGACTAGCAATCAGCCCCAGCATTTT
>-|-|TRBV2|TRBJ1-1
CARQVGVNTEAFF
TGTGCCAGACAGGTTGGAGTGAACACTGAAGCTTTCTTT
>-|few|TRBV5-4|TRBJ2-5
CASSFLGGAETQYF
TGTGCCAGCAGCTTCTTAGGGGGAGCAGAGACCCAGTACTTC
>-|-|TRBV4-2|TRBJ1-1
CASSQETREAFF
TGTGCCAGCAGCCAAGAGACACGGGAAGCTTTCTTT
>TRBD2|-|TRBV2|TRBJ2-7
CASRTSETGEQYF
TGTGCCAGTAGGACTAGCGAAACGGGAGAGCAGTACTTC
>TRBD1|-|TRBV19|TRBJ1-5
CAGVFGTASNQPQHF
TGTGCCGGGGTTTTCGGGACAGCTAGCAATCAGCCCCAGCATTTT
>-|-|TRBV4-1|TRBJ2-3
CASSQKQGFGGDTQYF
TGCGCCAGCAGCCAGAAACAGGGCTTCGGAGGAGATACGCAGTATTTT
>-|once|TRBV19|TRBJ2-7
CASSPLFNTGQYF
TGTGCCAGTAGCCCCCTTTTCAATACGGGGCAGTACTTC
>-|-|TRBV5-1|TRBJ2-3
CASSPRTATDTQYF
TGCGCCAGCAGCCCGAGGACAGCCACAGATACGCAGTATTTT
>-|few|TRBV28|TRBJ1-4
CASSFLTRATNEKLFF
TGTGCCAGCAGTTTCCTCACACGGGCAACTAATGAAAAACTGTTTTTT
>TRBD2|-|TRBV19|TRBJ2-7
CASSISGTTSYEQYF
TGTGCCAGTAGTATCTCTGGGACTACCTCCTACGAGCAGTACTTC
>-|-|TRBV11-2|TRBJ2-3
CAQGAGSTDTQYF
TGTGCCCAAGGGGCCGGGTCCACAGATACGCAGTATTTT
>-|-|TRBV2|TRBJ1-2
CASGRDIAVSDYTF
TGTGCCAGCGGCCGGGACATAGCTGTATCGGACTACACCTTC
>-|-|TRBV2|TRBJ2-7
CASKILYEQYF
TGTGCCAGCAAAATCCTCTACGAGCAGTACTTC
>TRBD2|once|TRBV14|TRBJ2-2
CASSHQGIGTSLLTGEQFF
TGTGCCAGCAGCCACCAGGGCATTGGGACTAGCCTACTCACCGGGGAGCAGTTTTTT
>TRBD2|-|TRBV13|TRBJ2-7
CASSLDRGGTPVEQYF
TGTGCCAGCAGCCTGGACCGGGGGGGTACCCCAGTCGAGCAGTACTTC
>TRBD1|few|TRBV7-8|TRBJ2-1
CASSFRDRGFNEQFF
TGTGCCAGCAGCTTCCGGGACAGGGGATTTAATGAGCAGTTCTTC
>TRBD1|-|TRBV6-5|TRBJ1-2
CASSEYRGGYTF
TGTGCCAGCAGTGAGTACAGGGGAGGCTACACCTTC
>-|-|TRBV27|TRBJ2-6
CASRGLSSGANVLTF
TGTGCCAGCAGGGGCCTAAGCTCTGGGGCCAACGTCCTGACTTTC
>TRBD1|-|TRBV5-8|TRBJ2-5
CASSQGQVLYQETQYF
TGTGCCAGCAGCCAGGGACAGGTTCTGTACCAAGAGACCCAGTACTTC
>-|-|TRBV18|TRBJ2-5
CASSPPPGRKETQYF
TGTGCCAGCTCACCCCCCCCAGGGCGCAAAGAGACCCAGTACTTC
>-|-|TRBV27|TRBJ1-2
CASSSDSKDFYGYTF
TGTGCCAGCAGTTCCGACAGCAAAGATTTCTATGGCTACACCTTC
>-|-|TRBV7-2|TRBJ2-6
CASSLRLDSGANVLTF
TGTGCCAGCAGCTTACGTTTAGATTCTGGGGCCAACGTCCTGACTTTC
>-|-|TRBV4-2|TRBJ1-2
CASSQDSGGRGYGYTF
TGTGCCAGCAGCCAAGATTCGGGGGGCCGGGGGTATGGCTACACCTTC
>TRBD1|once|TRBV28|TRBJ2-7
CASSPGQTYEQYF
TGTGCCAGCAGCCCGGGACAGACCTACGAGCAGTACTTC
>TRBD1|-|TRBV11-3|TRBJ1-5
CASSLEPSRGKQPQHF
TGTGCCAGCAGCCTCGAACCCAGCAGGGGGAAACAGCCCCAGCATTTT
>TRBD1|-|TRBV27|TRBJ1-1
CASSLSPPTTGGGTEAFF
TGTGCCAGCAGTTTATCCCCACCTACGACAGGGGGCGGCACTGAAGCTTTCTTT
>TRBD1|-|TRBV6-1|TRBJ2-5
CASSGTGWGETQYF
TGTGCCAGCAGCGGGACAGGGTGGGGAGAGACCCAGTACTTC
>TRBD1|-|TRBV6-6|TRBJ1-2
CASSRQGYGYTF
TGTGCCAGCAGCAGACAGGGCTATGGCTACACCTTC
>-|-|TRBV2|TRBJ1-4
CASNPRPAEANEKLFF
TGTGCCAGCAACCCTCGCCCCGCAGAGGCTAATGAAAAACTGTTTTTT
>-|once|TRBV6-5|TRBJ2-5
CASSRRGETQYF
TGTGCCAGCAGCCGACGAGGAGAGACCCAGTACTTC
>-|-|TRBV7-8|TRBJ2-7
CASSSGQLPYEQYF
TGTGCCAGCAGCTCTGGACAGCTACCCTACGAGCAGTACTTC
>TRBD1|-|TRBV27|TRBJ1-2
CASSAGTGGRYGYTF
TGTGCCAGCAGCGCCGGGACAGGGGGACGCTATGGCTACACCTTC
>TRBD1|-|TRBV7-2|TRBJ2-7
CASSLGTGSFYEQYF
TGTGCCAGCAGCTTAGGGACAGGGTCTTTCTACGAGCAGTACTTC
>TRBD2|-|TRBV18|TRBJ2-7
CASSRGRAAYEQYF
TGTGCCAGCTCACGAGGGAGGGCGGCCTACGAGCAGTACTTC